A selection of T cell receptor beta chains follows, all from one sample in a study of cytomegalovirus exposure and HLA in healthy donors. Libraries were prepared by immunoSEQ multiplex PCR; TCRdb keeps only in-frame clonotypes and omits some of them. The table includes more than 95,000 clones, more than 70% detected once. Sample: PBMCs. These TCRs come from a man between 18 and 29 years old in good health and CMV-seronegative. The CDR3 runs from the conserved cysteine through the conserved F or W. Each record gives: clone size, D gene, J gene, V gene, CDR3 DNA, CDR3 protein. A D gene is named only where the DNA matches it firmly. Clone size is not always given. Where it is, it says once, few, many or a class for expanded clones.

size: -; D: TRBD1; J: TRBJ2-3; V: TRBV5-4; DNA: TGTGCCAGCAGCAGGGACAGTTCCTCTACGCAGTATTTT; CDR3: CASSRDSSSTQYF
size: -; D: TRBD2; J: TRBJ2-1; V: TRBV7-6; DNA: TGTGCCAGCAGCGAACCCGGGGGGAGAAACTACAATGAGCAGTTCTTC; CDR3: CASSEPGGRNYNEQFF
size: few; D: TRBD1; J: TRBJ1-1; V: TRBV7-2; DNA: TGTGCCAGCAGCCTCTCACAGGGGAGGCATTCTGAAGCTTTCTTT; CDR3: CASSLSQGRHSEAFF
size: -; D: TRBD2; J: TRBJ2-7; V: TRBV10-3; DNA: TGTGCCATCGCGGCGGGGGGTGCCTCCTACGAGCAGTACTTC; CDR3: CAIAAGGASYEQYF
size: -; D: TRBD1; J: TRBJ1-2; V: TRBV19; DNA: TGTGCCAGTAGTATTGGGACAGGGGAATATGGCTACACCTTC; CDR3: CASSIGTGEYGYTF
size: -; D: -; J: TRBJ2-7; V: TRBV7-9; DNA: TGTGCCAGCATTGGAGGCTACGAGCAGTACTTC; CDR3: CASIGGYEQYF
size: -; D: -; J: TRBJ2-1; V: TRBV5-6; DNA: TGTGCCAGCAGCTTCGGGAGCAATGAGCAGTTCTTC; CDR3: CASSFGSNEQFF
size: once; D: -; J: TRBJ1-4; V: TRBV18; DNA: TGTGCCAGCTCACCACCCGGCAGCGGGGCTAATGAAAAACTGTTTTTT; CDR3: CASSPPGSGANEKLFF
size: few; D: TRBD1; J: TRBJ1-5; V: TRBV10-1; DNA: TGCGCCAGCAGTGAGTATGCACAGGGGGGGAGAAAAAATCAGCCCCAGCATTTT; CDR3: CASSEYAQGGRKNQPQHF
size: -; D: -; J: TRBJ1-3; V: TRBV6-1; DNA: TGTGCCAGCAGTGAAGGGACTCCGGGAAACACCATATATTTT; CDR3: CASSEGTPGNTIYF
size: -; D: TRBD1; J: TRBJ2-5; V: TRBV19; DNA: TGTGCCAGTAGTCCCTCGACAGGGGGGGAGACCCAGTACTTC; CDR3: CASSPSTGGETQYF
size: -; D: -; J: TRBJ2-1; V: TRBV7-7; DNA: TGTGCCAGCAGCCCTCGGAGGGGAGATGAGCAGTTCTTC; CDR3: CASSPRRGDEQFF
size: -; D: TRBD2; J: TRBJ2-7; V: TRBV4-1; DNA: TGCGCCAGCAGCCAATTGGGACTAGCCTCCGAGCAGTACTTC; CDR3: CASSQLGLASEQYF
size: -; D: -; J: TRBJ2-1; V: TRBV2; DNA: TGTGCCAGCAGTCCGATGAAGCTTGAGGGAAATCCAGACAATGAGCAGTTCTTC; CDR3: CASSPMKLEGNPDNEQFF
size: once; D: -; J: TRBJ2-7; V: TRBV27; DNA: TGTGCCAGCAGTCCCTCGTCCTACGAGCAGTACTTC; CDR3: CASSPSSYEQYF